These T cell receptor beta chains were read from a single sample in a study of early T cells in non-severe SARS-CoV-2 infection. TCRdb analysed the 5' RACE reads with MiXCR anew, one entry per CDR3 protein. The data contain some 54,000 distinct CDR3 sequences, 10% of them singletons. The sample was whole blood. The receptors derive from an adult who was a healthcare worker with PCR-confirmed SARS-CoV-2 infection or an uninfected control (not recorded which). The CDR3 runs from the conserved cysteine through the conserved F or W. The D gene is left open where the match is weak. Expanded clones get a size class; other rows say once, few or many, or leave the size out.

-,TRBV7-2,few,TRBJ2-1,TGTGCCAGCAGCTTAGGGGGGACCACCTACAATGAGCAGTTCTTC,CASSLGGTTYNEQFF
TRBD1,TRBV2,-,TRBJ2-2,TGTGCCAGCAGCTACGGACAGGGGGCGACCGGGGAGCTGTTTTTT,CASSYGQGATGELFF
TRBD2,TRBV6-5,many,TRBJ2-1,TGTGCCAGCAGCCCCGGGGGAGCGGGAGTCGAAGATGAGCAGTTCTTC,CASSPGGAGVEDEQFF
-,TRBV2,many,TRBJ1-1,TGTGCCAGCAGTGAGCGCAGAGTCACTGAAGCTTTCTTT,CASSERRVTEAFF
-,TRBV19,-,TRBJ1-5,TGTGCCAGTAGTATAGTGGGAGGCAATCAGCCCCAGCATTTT,CASSIVGGNQPQHF
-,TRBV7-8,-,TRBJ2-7,TGTGCCAGCAGCTTCCGGTCGAGAGTGGACGAGCAGTACTTC,CASSFRSRVDEQYF
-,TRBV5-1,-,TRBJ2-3,TGCGCCAGCAGCTTGGTGTTGGGAAATACGCAGTATTTT,CASSLVLGNTQYF
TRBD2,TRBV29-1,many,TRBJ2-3,TGCAGCGTTGAAGGCGGGAGGGCCTGGGGCACAGATACGCAGTATTTT,CSVEGGRAWGTDTQYF
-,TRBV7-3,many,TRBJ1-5,TGTGCCAGCAGCTTAAGAAGAGATCAGCCCCAGCATTTT,CASSLRRDQPQHF
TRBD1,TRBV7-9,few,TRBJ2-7,TGTGCCAGCAGCGGGCGAGAACAGGGGTCGTCCTCCTCCTACGAGCAGTACTTC,CASSGREQGSSSSYEQYF
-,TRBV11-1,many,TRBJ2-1,TGTGCCAGCAGCTTAACGATAACCACCTACAATGAGCAGTTCTTC,CASSLTITTYNEQFF
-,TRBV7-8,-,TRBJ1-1,TGTGCCAGCAGCTTAGGGATAGGATCCACTGAAGCTTTCTTT,CASSLGIGSTEAFF
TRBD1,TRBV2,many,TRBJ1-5,TGTGCCAGCAGTGAAGGACAGGGGGCTCAGCCCCAGCATTTT,CASSEGQGAQPQHF
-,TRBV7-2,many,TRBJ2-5,TGTGCCAGCAGTCTCCCCCCAGGGAGAGGGGAGACCCAGTACTTC,CASSLPPGRGETQYF
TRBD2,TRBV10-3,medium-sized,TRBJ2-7,TGTGCCATCAGTGGACGGGAGGGGATTGTTGAGCAGTACTTC,CAISGREGIVEQYF
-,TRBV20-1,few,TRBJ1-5,TGCAGTGCTAGAGGGCAGAGCAATCAGCCCCAGCATTTT,CSARGQSNQPQHF
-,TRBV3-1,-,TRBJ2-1,TGTGCCAGCAGCCGACCCCTGGGGGAACCCCCCTACAATGAGCAGTTCTTC,CASSRPLGEPPYNEQFF
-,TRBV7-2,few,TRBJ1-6,TGTGCCAGCACCACTCCCGGGACTTATAATTCACCCCTCCACTTT,CASTTPGTYNSPLHF
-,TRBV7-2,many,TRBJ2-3,TGTGCCAGCAGCCCGGGACTCGCTAGGGATACGCAGTATTTT,CASSPGLARDTQYF
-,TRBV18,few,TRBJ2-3,TGTGCCAGCTCACGGGAGGACCAAGATACGCAGTATTTT,CASSREDQDTQYF
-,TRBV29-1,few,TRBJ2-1,TGCAGCGTTGCTATATACAATGAGCAGTTCTTC,CSVAIYNEQFF
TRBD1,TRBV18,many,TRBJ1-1,TGTGCCAGCTCACTACTGACAGGGGGCGCGGTCCGCGCTTTCTTT,CASSLLTGGAVRAFF
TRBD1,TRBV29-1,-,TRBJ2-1,TGCAGCGTTCGGACAGGAATTGAGCAGTTCTTC,CSVRTGIEQFF
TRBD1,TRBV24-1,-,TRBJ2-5,TGTGCCACCAGTGTTCCTCCAGGGGGCCAAGAGACCCAGTACTTC,CATSVPPGGQETQYF
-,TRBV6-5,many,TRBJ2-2,TGTGCCAGCAGTTGGAGCTCCGGGGAGCTGTTTTTT,CASSWSSGELFF
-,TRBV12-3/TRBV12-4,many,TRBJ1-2,TGTGCCAGCAGTTTTTCCGTCTCGTACTATGGCTACACCTTC,CASSFSVSYYGYTF
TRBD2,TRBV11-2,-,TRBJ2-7,TGTGCCAGCAGTGGACTAGCGGGAGGACGGGAGCAGTACTTC,CASSGLAGGREQYF
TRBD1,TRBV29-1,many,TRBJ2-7,TGCAGCGTTGGGACAGGGGGGATCGGGGAGCAGTACTTC,CSVGTGGIGEQYF
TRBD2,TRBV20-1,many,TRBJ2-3,TGCAGTGCTGGTCGGGGGGGAGTTAGCACAGATACGCAGTATTTT,CSAGRGGVSTDTQYF
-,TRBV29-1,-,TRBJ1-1,TGCAGCGTTGAAGATCAACCAGGCCTCACCGGGAACACTGAAGCTTTCTTT,CSVEDQPGLTGNTEAFF
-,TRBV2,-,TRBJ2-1,TGTGCCAGCGTCCCCGGTGGTAATGAGCAGTTCTTC,CASVPGGNEQFF
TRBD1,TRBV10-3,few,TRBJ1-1,TGTGCCATCAGTCAGGGACAGGGGTTTAACACTGAAGCTTTCTTT,CAISQGQGFNTEAFF
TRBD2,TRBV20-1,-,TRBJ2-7,TGCAGTACCCGACTAGCTCACGAGCAGTACTTC,CSTRLAHEQYF
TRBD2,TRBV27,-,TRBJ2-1,TGTGCCAGCAGTTCGCGGGGGTCCTTAGAGGAGCAGTTCTTC,CASSSRGSLEEQFF
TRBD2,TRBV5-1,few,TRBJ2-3,TGCGCCAGCAGCTTGGTGCGGCTAGCGGGAGGGCTGGATACGCAGTATTTT,CASSLVRLAGGLDTQYF
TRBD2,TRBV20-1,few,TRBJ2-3,TGCAGTGCTAGAAGAATAGGTGGGACTAGCGTCGTAACGGATACGCAGTATTTT,CSARRIGGTSVVTDTQYF
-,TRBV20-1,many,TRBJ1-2,TGCAGTGCTAGAGGGCCATCAACCAACTATGGCTACACCTTC,CSARGPSTNYGYTF
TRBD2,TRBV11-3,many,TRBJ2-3,TGTGCCAGCAGCTCAGCGGGAGGCCGCACAGATACGCAGTATTTT,CASSSAGGRTDTQYF